A single sample is the source of the 4 T cell receptor beta chains below, sequenced in a study of Ad26.COV2.S vaccination and SARS-CoV-2 variants (dated by TCRdb to about 2021). Library method: the immunoSEQ multiplex PCR assay. The immuneACCESS repertoire file appears here via TCRdb, limited to in-frame rearrangements. These files lack a portion of the clones; in checked studies, under half of the deficit traces to unresolved V genes, and the cause of the others is not known. The sample table records 350,000 to 500,000 clones; about 92% of these occur just once. The ten largest clones add up to about 4.5% of the sample. The intended sense of this specimen's treatment or condition label: 15 to 20 received Ad26.COV2.S at low or high dose, single or two shots; about five received placebo; per-sample allocation not given. Repertoires of vaccine and placebo recipients were sequenced from samples collected on day 63 after the first injection.

The input for sequencing was peripheral blood, taken in a trial of Ad26.COV2.S vaccine versus placebo. Receptor source: a person between 18 and 60 years old who received the Ad26.COV2.S COVID-19 vaccine or a placebo.

The chain combines TRBV11-3 with TRBJ2-3, with 14 nucleotides matching TRBD2. The CDR3 is 16 residues long. V gave up 5 bases and J gave up 4 bases; unmatched junction bases: 5. The germline CDR1 and CDR2 sequences are SGHNT and YENEEA. The CDR3 region has the DNA TGTGCCAGCAGCACCGGGACTAGCGGGAGCCCAGATACGCAGTATTTT. Residues: CASSTGTSGSPDTQYF.

The rearrangement uses TRBV13 and TRBJ2-2; tentatively, D is TRBD1 or TRBD2 (5 bases each). The germline V and J ends were trimmed by 5 bases and 5 bases, with 30 bases remaining between them. Germline lookup yields CDR1 PRHDT and CDR2 FYEKMQ (reference sequence). The CDR3 sequence is 20 residues long. The CDR3 DNA is TGTGCCAGCAGCACCGACAGAGTTCCGCGGACGGCGGGTAATACCGGGGAGCTGTTTTTT. Translation: CASSTDRVPRTAGNTGELFF.

On this clone itself: Within the sample, other DNA sequences also encode this same CDR3. The chain carries TRBV3-1 (or the pseudogene TRBV3-2) and TRBJ2-3; D ambiguous. Trimming removed 1 base from V and 0 bases from J, with 8 bases in between. CDR1 is LGHDT and CDR2 is YNNKEL in the germline V gene (reference sequence). The CDR3 runs to 15 residues. Here the CDR3 reads CASSQGDGSTDTQYF. CDR3 sequence (DNA): TGTGCCAGCAGCCAAGGTGACGGGAGCACAGATACGCAGTATTTT.

This sequence joins TRBV10-3 and TRBJ2-5; a possible D gene is TRBD1 (6 bases). Per the germline V gene, CDR1 is ENHRY and CDR2 is SYGVKD. This CDR3 has 14 amino acids. V dropped 0 bases and J dropped 3 bases, with 8 bases sitting between them. As DNA, the CDR3 is TGTGCCATCAGTGAGTCATCAGGGGAAGAGACCCAGTACTTC. This encodes CAISESSGEETQYF.